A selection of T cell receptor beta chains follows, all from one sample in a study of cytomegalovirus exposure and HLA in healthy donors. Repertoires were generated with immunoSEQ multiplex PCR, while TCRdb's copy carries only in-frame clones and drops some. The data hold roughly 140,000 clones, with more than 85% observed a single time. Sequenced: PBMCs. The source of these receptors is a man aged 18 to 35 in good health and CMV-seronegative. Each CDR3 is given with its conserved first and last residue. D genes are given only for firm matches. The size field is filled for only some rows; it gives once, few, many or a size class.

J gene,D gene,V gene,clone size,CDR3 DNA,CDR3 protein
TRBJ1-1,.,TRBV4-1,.,TGCGCCAGCAGCCAATTTGGTCCGCTAATGAACACTGAAGCTTTCTTT,CASSQFGPLMNTEAFF
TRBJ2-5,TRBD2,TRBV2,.,TGTGCCAGCAGTGAACAAGTCCTAGCGGGAGGCCCCCAAGAGACCCAGTACTTC,CASSEQVLAGGPQETQYF
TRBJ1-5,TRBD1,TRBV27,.,TGTGCCAGCAGGCTACTGGGGACAGACAGCAATCAGCCCCAGCATTTT,CASRLLGTDSNQPQHF
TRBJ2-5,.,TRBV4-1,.,TGCGCCAGCAGCCCCCGAGGAGGGGGGGGGAATCAAGAGACCCAGTACTTC,CASSPRGGGGNQETQYF
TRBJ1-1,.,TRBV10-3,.,TGTGCCATCAGGGGGGGAGGGCAGAACACTGAAGCTTTCTTT,CAIRGGGQNTEAFF
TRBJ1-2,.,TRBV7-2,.,TGTGCCAGCAGCTTTTCCGGGTCTGGCTACACCTTC,CASSFSGSGYTF
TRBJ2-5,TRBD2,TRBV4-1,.,TGCGCCAGCAGCCAAGTCCCCGGGACTAGCGGGAGGAGATACCAAGAGACCCAGTACTTC,CASSQVPGTSGRRYQETQYF
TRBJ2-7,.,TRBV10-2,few,TGCGCCTCCTCTCCGGGCTACGAGCAGTACTTC,CASSPGYEQYF
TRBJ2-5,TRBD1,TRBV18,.,TGTGCCAGCTCACCCACAGGGGACGGGGAGACCCAGTACTTC,CASSPTGDGETQYF
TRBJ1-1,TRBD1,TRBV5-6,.,TGTGCCAGCAGCCGAACAGGGGACAAGAACACTGAAGCTTTCTTT,CASSRTGDKNTEAFF
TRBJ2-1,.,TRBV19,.,TGTGCCAGTAGTAGCGGATACAATGAGCAGTTCTTC,CASSSGYNEQFF
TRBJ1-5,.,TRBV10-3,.,TGTGCCATCACTGGACAACCAGATCAGCCCCAGCATTTT,CAITGQPDQPQHF
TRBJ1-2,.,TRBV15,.,TGTGCCACCAGCAGAGGAAGCCTGCGCGGCTACACCTTC,CATSRGSLRGYTF
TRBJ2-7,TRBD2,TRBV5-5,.,TGTGCCAGCAGCTTGGAAGTGTGGGGGGGTGCCTCCTACGAGCAGTACTTC,CASSLEVWGGASYEQYF
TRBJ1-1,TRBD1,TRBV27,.,TGTGCCAGCAGTAAACGACAGGGGGCGAAGGACACTGAAGCTTTCTTT,CASSKRQGAKDTEAFF
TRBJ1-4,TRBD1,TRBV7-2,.,TGTGCCAGCAGCTTGAGACAGGGGGCTTGGGAAAAACTGTTTTTT,CASSLRQGAWEKLFF
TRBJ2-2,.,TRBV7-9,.,TGTGCCAGCAGCTTGGGGACACCCATCACCGGGGAGCTGTTTTTT,CASSLGTPITGELFF
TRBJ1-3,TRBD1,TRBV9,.,TGTGCCAGCAGCGAACGGACAGGGAGGGGAAACACCATATATTTT,CASSERTGRGNTIYF
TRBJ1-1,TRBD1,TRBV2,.,TGTGCCAGCATAGGGGACAGGAACACTGAAGCTTTCTTT,CASIGDRNTEAFF
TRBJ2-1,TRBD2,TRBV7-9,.,TGTGCCAGCAGCTTACGGACTAGCGGGGAAAACAATGAGCAGTTCTTC,CASSLRTSGENNEQFF
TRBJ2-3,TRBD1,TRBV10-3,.,TGTGCCATCAGCACTCCGACAGGGGGTCGGACAGATACGCAGTATTTT,CAISTPTGGRTDTQYF
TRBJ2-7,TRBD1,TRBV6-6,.,TGTGCCAGCAGACCCCCGGGACAGCTACGCGAGCAGTACTTC,CASRPPGQLREQYF
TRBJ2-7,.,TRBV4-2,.,TGTGCCAGCAGCCATTCTCGGGCCTACGAGCAGTACTTC,CASSHSRAYEQYF
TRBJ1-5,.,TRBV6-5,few,TGTGCCAGCAAGATGACAGGAAGGTTAGATCAGCCCCAGCATTTT,CASKMTGRLDQPQHF
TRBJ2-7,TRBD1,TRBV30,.,TGTGCCTGGAGTGTCCGGGACAGGGGGCAGCAGTACTTC,CAWSVRDRGQQYF
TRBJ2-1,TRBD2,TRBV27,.,TGTGCCAGCAGCTCCGGGACTAGCGGGTACAATGAGCAGTTCTTC,CASSSGTSGYNEQFF
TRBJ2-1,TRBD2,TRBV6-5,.,TGTGCCAGCAAATCTAGCGGGAGAGACTACAATGAGCAGTTCTTC,CASKSSGRDYNEQFF
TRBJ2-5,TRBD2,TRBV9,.,TGTGCCAGCAGCCCGAGACTAGCGGGGGTTCGAGAGACCCAGTACTTC,CASSPRLAGVRETQYF
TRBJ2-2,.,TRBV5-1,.,TGCGCCAGCAGCTTTCCACAGAACACCGGGGAGCTGTTTTTT,CASSFPQNTGELFF
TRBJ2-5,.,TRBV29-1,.,TGCAGCGTTGAATCAGGGGTAGAGACCCAGTACTTC,CSVESGVETQYF
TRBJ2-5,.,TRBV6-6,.,TGTGCCAGCAGATCGACAGGACTTCAAGAGACCCAGTACTTC,CASRSTGLQETQYF
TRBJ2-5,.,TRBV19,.,TGTGCCAGTAGTATTGACTTTCGGCAAGAGACCCAGTACTTC,CASSIDFRQETQYF
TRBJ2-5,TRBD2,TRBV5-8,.,TGTGCCAGCAGCTTGGCCCCCAGGGAGGGACTAGAGACCCAGTACTTC,CASSLAPREGLETQYF
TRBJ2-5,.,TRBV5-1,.,TGCGCCAGCAGCTTGTTTGAGGGGGGGGTACCGCAAGAGACCCAGTACTTC,CASSLFEGGVPQETQYF
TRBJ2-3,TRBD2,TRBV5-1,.,TGCGCCAGCAGCTCAGGACTAGCGGGGGGGCCAAGCGCAGATACGCAGTATTTT,CASSSGLAGGPSADTQYF
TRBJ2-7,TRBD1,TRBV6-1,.,TGTGCCAGCAGTGATCCGGGACAGTTTTCCTACGAGCAGTACTTC,CASSDPGQFSYEQYF
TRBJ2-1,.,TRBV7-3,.,TGTGCCAGCAGCTTAATCGGGACTGGAGTGTATGAGCAGTTCTTC,CASSLIGTGVYEQFF